This T cell receptor (beta chain) was sequenced for a study of CD8+ T cells in alopecia areata. Whole-study findings and limits: Researchers say the link of baseline CD8+ expansion to response remains uncertain, with one nonresponder.

RNA was isolated and reverse transcribed to cDNA, the sequencing template. Assay: immunoSEQ multiplex PCR; the TCRdb copy retains only in-frame clones and omits some. The table shows tens of thousands of clones, with about 71% occurring only once. This clone was observed many times. The antigen is not known. This CDR3 is 15 amino acids long. V dropped 3 bases and J dropped 3 bases, with 13 bases sitting between them. Germline loops: CDR1 SEHNR, CDR2 FQNEAQ (reference sequence). Noted treatment: oral pan-JAK inhibitor, 5-10 mg twice daily. The receptor comes from a human donor with alopecia areata. Sample: CD8+ T cells sorted from blood, taken at approximately week 45, from a patient treated with tofacitinib. The V and J genes are TRBV7-9 and TRBJ2-3; D remains ambiguous. The CDR3 sequence is CASSFLLDPTDTQYF. The DNA for the CDR3 is TGTGCCAGCAGCTTTTTGCTGGACCCAACAGATACGCAGTATTTT.